The 14 T cell receptor beta chains presented below share a single source sample, sequenced in a study of T cells after yellow fever vaccination. Each CDR3 protein gets one entry after TCRdb re-called the 5' RACE reads with MiXCR. Of about 160,000 distinct CDR3 sequences detected, around 7.2% appear once; the ten largest clones hold 2.5% to 3%. The sequencing here drew on CD4+ T cells sorted from PBMCs, taken 5 days after the first yellow fever vaccination. The receptors were gathered from a man between 18 and 35 years old who received the YFV17D yellow fever vaccine.

This clonotype was detected many times. This chain joins TRBV2 and TRBJ2-1; D unclear. CDR1 and CDR2 from the germline V gene are SNHLY and FYNNEI. The CDR3 runs 13 residues. Between the trimmed V and J ends, which lost 1 base and 4 bases, there was a span of 5 bases. Here the CDR3 DNA reads TGTGCCAGCAGTGAAGACAGTTACAATGAGCAGTTCTTC. Its translation is CASSEDSYNEQFF. Using reference TRBV2 and TRBJ2-1 for the parts outside the CDR3, the full variable domain is EPEVTQTPSHQVTQMGQEVILRCVPISNHLYFYWYRQILGQKVEFLVSFYNNEISEKSEIFDDQFSVERPDGSNFTLKIRSTKLEDSAMYFCASSEDSYNEQFFGPGTRLTVL.

This clonotype was seen many times. CDR3 region: CAARGNEKLFF. As DNA, the CDR3 is TGTGCCGCCAGGGGCAATGAAAAACTGTTTTTT. This chain connects TRBV19 to TRBJ1-4; a weak D match, TRBD1 (6 bases). CDR3 length equals 11 residues. Trimming pared 11 bases from V and 5 bases from J, leaving 9 bases between. Looked up from germline, CDR1 is LNHDA and CDR2 is SQIVND (reference sequence).

This clonotype was recorded many times. The CDR3 DNA sequence: TGTGCCAGCAGTCTAGGACAGGGTTCCTACGAGCAGTACTTC. Translation: CASSLGQGSYEQYF. This chain joins TRBV12-3 or TRBV12-4 and TRBJ2-7; 8 positions agree with TRBD1. V lost 5 bases, J lost 1 base, and 4 bases stayed unmatched. The CDR3 runs to 14 residues.

This clonotype was observed at least ten times. V usage is TRBV5-1 and J usage is TRBJ2-3; maybe TRBD2 (5 bases). Germline CDR1 SGHRS, CDR2 YFSETQ. The CDR3 sequence is 13 residues long. With 3 bases removed from V and 4 bases from J, the gap between germline ends came to 9 bases. CDR3 region: CASSSEGADTQYF. The DNA of the CDR3 is TGCGCCAGCAGCTCCGAGGGAGCAGATACGCAGTATTTT. The full variable domain, rest sourced from reference TRBV5-1 and TRBJ2-3, is KAGVTQTPRYLIKTRGQQVTLSCSPISGHRSVSWYQQTPGQGLQFLFEYFSETQRNKGNFPGRFSGRQFSNSRSEMNVSTLELGDSALYLCASSSEGADTQYFGPGTRLTVL.

This clonotype was observed at least ten times. This chain connects TRBV5-6 to TRBJ1-1; the D is unclear. The V end lost 5 bases, the J end lost 3 bases, and 5 bases lay between the germline ends. CDR1 is SGHDT, CDR2 YYEEEE, per germline. The length of the CDR3 is 11 residues. For the CDR3, the DNA is TGTGCCAGCAGGAGGGACACTGAAGCTTTCTTT. It yields the protein CASRRDTEAFF.

CDR3 loop: CASSLDQGGSATYNEQFF. In nucleotides, the CDR3 is TGTGCCAGCAGCTTAGATCAGGGGGGCAGTGCCACCTACAATGAGCAGTTCTTC. This chain joins TRBV11-3 and TRBJ2-1, with D perhaps matching TRBD1 (7 bases). Per germline, CDR1 SGHNT and CDR2 YENEEA. CDR3 size: 18 residues. V lost 0 bases, J lost 2 bases, and 17 bases lay in between.

This clonotype has at least ten counts. The chain links TRBV7-2 to TRBJ1-5; D is undetermined. The germline CDR1 and CDR2 sequences are SGHTA and FQGNSA. This CDR3 has 15 amino acids. Deletions cut 6 bases from V and 0 bases from J, with 12 bases between. The chain's CDR3 is CASSLTSYSNQPQHF. The CDR3 DNA reads TGTGCCAGCAGTCTAACAAGTTATAGCAATCAGCCCCAGCATTTT.

There are many counts of this clonotype. This chain links TRBV4-3 with TRBJ2-2; 9 nucleotides align to TRBD1. Trimming cost V 4 bases and J 2 bases; bases outside gene matches: 8. Germline V lookup: CDR1 LGHNA, CDR2 YSLEER. The CDR3 is 17 amino acids. CDR3 sequence: CASSRQQGAGNTGELFF. As DNA, the CDR3 is TGCGCCAGCAGCCGGCAACAGGGGGCGGGTAACACCGGGGAGCTGTTTTTT.

This clonotype was seen only a few times. This chain joins TRBV6-2 or TRBV6-3 and TRBJ2-3, with D possibly being TRBD1 (5 bases). V was clipped by 4 bases and J by 2 bases, with 28 bases between them. This CDR3 has 20 residues. Looked up from germline, CDR1 is MNHEY and CDR2 is SVGEGT. The CDR3 region has the DNA TGTGCCAGCAGTTGGCGGCGATTAACAGGCACCTTACAACTCACAGATACGCAGTATTTT. Protein product: CASSWRRLTGTLQLTDTQYF.

This clonotype was detected a few times. This likely comes from a read error, as the CDR3 has no conserved phenylalanine or tryptophan at its end. The DNA is left out, because the CDR3 cannot be placed on it with certainty; the CDR3 is given as TCRdb lists it. This chain links TRBV6-4 with TRBJ2-1; TRBD2, the table's D call, lacks a check against the DNA. CDR1 and CDR2 (germline): MRHNA, SNTAGT. The CDR3 length equals 13 residues, ends included. The CDR3 region is CASSDSDLAGGPL.

This clonotype appeared a few times. This rearrangement joins TRBV7-9 to TRBJ1-4; D is uncertain. The CDR3 loop spans 15 amino acids. Germline CDR1 SEHNR, CDR2 FQNEAQ (reference sequence). V gave up 7 bases and J gave up 8 bases, with 20 bases separating them. The CDR3 DNA reads TGTGCCAGCACCACCCAGGCCGGGTTCGGGGAAAAACTGTTTTTT. The encoded protein is CASTTQAGFGEKLFF.

Ten or more counts support this clonotype. The rearrangement joins TRBV7-2 to TRBJ2-2, with D possibly being TRBD1 or TRBD2 (6 bases each). The germline gives CDR1 SGHTA, CDR2 FQGNSA. V shed 1 base and J shed 2 bases, with 11 bases lying between them. The CDR3 runs to 16 residues. CDR3 bases: TGTGCCAGCAGCTTAGGGGGGGCAAGTAACACCGGGGAGCTGTTTTTT. Translation gives CASSLGGASNTGELFF.

There are many counts of this clonotype. V usage is TRBV7-9 and J usage is TRBJ2-3; perhaps TRBD1 as D (5 bases). The length of the CDR3 is 15 residues. Deletions cut 5 bases from V and 1 base from J, with 13 bases between. From germline, CDR1 is SEHNR and CDR2 FQNEAQ (reference sequence). CDR3 in amino acids: CASSLPEGGTDTQYF. CDR3 bases: TGTGCCAGCAGCCTCCCCGAAGGGGGCACAGATACGCAGTATTTT.

Here the CDR3 DNA reads TGTGCCAGCTCACTCGGGGCTAATGAAAAACTGTTTTTT. As protein: CASSLGANEKLFF. V gene TRBV18 combines with J gene TRBJ1-4; D uncertain. This CDR3 spans 13 amino acids. V lost 4 bases to trimming and J lost 3 bases, with 6 bases between them. Germline CDR1 and CDR2: KGHSH and LQKENI.